A selection of T cell receptor beta chains follows, all from one sample in a study of T cell responses to AZD1222 COVID-19 vaccine. Data came from immunoSEQ multiplex PCR; TCRdb stores just in-frame clones and leaves some out. The sample includes approximately 100,000 clones, around 87% of them seen just once. The specimen comprised peripheral blood, sampled on day 0 of AZD1222 vaccination. The source is an adult in good health. CDR3s include the opening cysteine and the closing phenylalanine or tryptophan. A D gene is named only where the DNA matches it firmly.

TRBJ2-3 | TRBD2 | TRBV6-4 | CASSLRGGDTQYF | TGTGCCAGCAGTCTCCGGGGGGGAGATACGCAGTATTTT
TRBJ1-2 | . | TRBV4-3 | CASSQDGVKTYGYTF | TGCGCCAGCAGCCAAGATGGGGTAAAGACGTATGGCTACACCTTC
TRBJ1-1 | . | TRBV28 | CASSFELGLSGSGVEAFF | TGTGCCAGCAGTTTCGAGTTAGGGTTGTCAGGGTCCGGCGTTGAAGCTTTCTTT
TRBJ2-1 | TRBD2 | TRBV19 | CASSIVSIKDPGTSGSCAYNEQFF | TGTGCCAGTAGTATAGTTTCCATTAAGGACCCGGGAACAAGCGGGAGTTGTGCCTACAATGAGCAGTTCTTC
TRBJ2-7 | . | TRBV6-2/TRBV6-3 | CASSYSSTPREQYF | TGTGCCAGCAGTTATTCGTCTACCCCGCGGGAGCAGTACTTC
TRBJ2-1 | . | TRBV6-6 | CASSYSGLGEQFF | TGTGCCAGCAGTTACTCAGGGCTAGGAGAGCAGTTCTTC
TRBJ2-1 | TRBD2 | TRBV5-1 | CASSLSRLAGANEQFF | TGCGCCAGCAGCTTGTCACGCCTAGCGGGAGCAAATGAGCAGTTCTTC
TRBJ2-2 | . | TRBV28 | CASIIPGGELFF | TGTGCCAGCATCATCCCCGGCGGGGAGCTGTTTTTT
TRBJ1-4 | . | TRBV28 | CASSPTGIESGKLFF | TGTGCCAGCAGTCCTACAGGTATTGAAAGTGGGAAACTGTTTTTT
TRBJ2-1 | . | TRBV27 | CASSPQVAYSYNEQFF | TGTGCCAGCAGTCCACAGGTAGCGTACTCCTACAATGAGCAGTTCTTC
TRBJ1-2 | . | TRBV19 | CAAGGRNYGYTF | TGTGCCGCGGGGGGGAGAAACTATGGCTACACCTTC
TRBJ1-1 | TRBD1 | TRBV19 | CASTLSWAGGRLDTEAFF | TGTGCCAGTACCCTAAGCTGGGCAGGGGGCAGGTTGGACACTGAAGCTTTCTTT
TRBJ2-1 | . | TRBV23-1 | CASSQYEGSNEQFF | TGCGCCAGCAGTCAATATGAGGGTTCAAATGAGCAGTTCTTC